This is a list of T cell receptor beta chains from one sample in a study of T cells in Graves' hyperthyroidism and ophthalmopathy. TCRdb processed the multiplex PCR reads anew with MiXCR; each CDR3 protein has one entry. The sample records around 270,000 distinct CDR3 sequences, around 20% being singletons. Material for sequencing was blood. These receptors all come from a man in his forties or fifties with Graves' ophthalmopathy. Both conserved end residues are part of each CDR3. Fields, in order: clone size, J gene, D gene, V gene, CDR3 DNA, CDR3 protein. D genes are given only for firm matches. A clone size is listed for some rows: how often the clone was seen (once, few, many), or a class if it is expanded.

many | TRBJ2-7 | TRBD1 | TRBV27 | TGTGCCAGCAGTTTCCAAACCAGGGGGATCCCCTACGAGCAGTACTTC | CASSFQTRGIPYEQYF
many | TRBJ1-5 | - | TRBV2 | TGTGCCAGCAGAGTAGACAGAAGCAATCAGCCCCAGCATTTT | CASRVDRSNQPQHF
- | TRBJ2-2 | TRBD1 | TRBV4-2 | TGTGCCAGCAGCCAAGATGCCGGGACAGGGGTAACCGGGGAGCTGTTTTTT | CASSQDAGTGVTGELFF
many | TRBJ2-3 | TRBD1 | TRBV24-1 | TGTGCCACCGCAACAGGGGAAATTCGAACGCAGTATTTT | CATATGEIRTQYF
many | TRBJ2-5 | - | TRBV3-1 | TGTGCCAGCAGCCAGTGGGCCGAGCAAGAGACCCAGTACTTC | CASSQWAEQETQYF
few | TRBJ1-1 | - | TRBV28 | TGTGCCAGCAGTTTGAGACCCGAAGGGGAAGCTTTCTTT | CASSLRPEGEAFF
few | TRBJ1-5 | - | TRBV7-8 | TGTGCCAGCAGCTTATACAGGGACGGGAGTCAGCCCCAGCATTTT | CASSLYRDGSQPQHF
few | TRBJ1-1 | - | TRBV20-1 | TGCAGTGCTAGAGTAGGGGGAACTGAAGCTTTCTTT | CSARVGGTEAFF
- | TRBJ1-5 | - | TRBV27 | TGTGCCAGCAAACATAGAGGTCTTGACTATAGCAATCAGCCCCAGCATTTT | CASKHRGLDYSNQPQHF
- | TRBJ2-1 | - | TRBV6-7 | TGTGCCAGCCCACAGGGCGGCTTTTTGTTCTTC | CASPQGGFLFF
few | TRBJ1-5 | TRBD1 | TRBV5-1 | TGCGCCAGCAGCTTGGAAGGGGGCAGACAGCCCCAGCATTTT | CASSLEGGRQPQHF
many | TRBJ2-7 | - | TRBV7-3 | TGTGCCAGCAGCTACCACCTGGACACCAACTACGAGCAGTACTTC | CASSYHLDTNYEQYF
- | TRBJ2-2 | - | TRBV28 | TGTGCCAGCATGAGCGGGAACACCGGGGAGCTGTTTTTT | CASMSGNTGELFF
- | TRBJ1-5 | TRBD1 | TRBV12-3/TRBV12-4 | TGTGCCAGCGGGGGCCGAGGGGGCCCATTCAATCAGCCCCAGCATTTT | CASGGRGGPFNQPQHF
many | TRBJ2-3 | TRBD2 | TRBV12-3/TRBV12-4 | TGTGCCAGCAGTTCACTAGCGGCCGGGGGAACGACGCAGTATTTT | CASSSLAAGGTTQYF
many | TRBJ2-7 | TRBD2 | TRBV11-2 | TGTGCCAGCAGCTTAGAGGCTAGCGGGATTAGCTCCTACGAGCAGTACTTC | CASSLEASGISSYEQYF
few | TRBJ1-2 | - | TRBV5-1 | TGCGCCAGCAGCTCGGGATCACGAGGGCAGGGCAATGGCTACACCTTC | CASSSGSRGQGNGYTF
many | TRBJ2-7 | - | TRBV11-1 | TGTGCCAGCAGCCGACTCCCTCAGGGAAACGAGCAGTACTTC | CASSRLPQGNEQYF
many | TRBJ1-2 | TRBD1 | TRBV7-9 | TGTGCCAGCAGCTTAAGACAGGGAAACTATGGCTACACCTTC | CASSLRQGNYGYTF
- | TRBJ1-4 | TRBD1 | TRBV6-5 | TGTGCCAGCAGCTTAACAGGGGGCAACACTAATGAAAAACTGTTTTTT | CASSLTGGNTNEKLFF
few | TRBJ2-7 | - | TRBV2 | TGTGCCAGCGACGGACCTGGAAATCACGAGCAGTACTTC | CASDGPGNHEQYF
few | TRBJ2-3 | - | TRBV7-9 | TGTGCCAGCAGCCCTCCCGGGGCCATCTATACGCAGTATTTT | CASSPPGAIYTQYF
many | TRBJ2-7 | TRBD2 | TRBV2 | TGTGCCAGCAGCCTAGCGGGAAATGTCTACGAGCAGTACTTC | CASSLAGNVYEQYF
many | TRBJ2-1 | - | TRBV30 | TGTGCCTGGAGTTCCGAAGGGCAGTTCTTC | CAWSSEGQFF
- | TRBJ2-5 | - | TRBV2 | TGTGCCAGCATCCTGAGGGGACGGTCCCAAGAGACCCAGTACTTC | CASILRGRSQETQYF
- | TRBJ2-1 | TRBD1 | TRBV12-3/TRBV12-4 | TGTGCCAGCAGCAACAGGGGGCACCCCAATGAGCAGTTCTTC | CASSNRGHPNEQFF
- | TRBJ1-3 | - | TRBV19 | TGTGCCAGTAGTAGTAACTTTGCGGCCTCTGGAAACACCATATATTTT | CASSSNFAASGNTIYF
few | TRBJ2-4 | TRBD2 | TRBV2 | TGTGCCAGCAGTGATGCGGGAGGGGCGAAAAACATTCAGTACTTC | CASSDAGGAKNIQYF
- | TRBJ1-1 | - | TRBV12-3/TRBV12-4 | TGTGCCAGCAGTTTAAGGATGAGGTTTTCCTGGAACACTGAAGCTTTCTTT | CASSLRMRFSWNTEAFF
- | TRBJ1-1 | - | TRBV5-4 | TGTGCCAGCAGCTGGCCGGGAAGCCTTGAAGCTTTCTTT | CASSWPGSLEAFF
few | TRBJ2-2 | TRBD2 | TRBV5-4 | TGTGCCAGCAGCCGGAAACTAGCGGGAGGGCTCGGGGAGCTGTTTTTT | CASSRKLAGGLGELFF
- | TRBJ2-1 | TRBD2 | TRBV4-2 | TGTGCCAGCAGCCCTATAGCGGGAACCTACAATGAGCAGTTCTTC | CASSPIAGTYNEQFF
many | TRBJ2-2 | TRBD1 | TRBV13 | TGTGCCAGCAGGACTGACAGGGGGTCCACCGGGGAGCTGTTTTTT | CASRTDRGSTGELFF
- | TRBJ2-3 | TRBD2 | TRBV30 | TGTGCCTGGAGGGAGAACCGGGGGGGAGCAGATACGCAGTATTTT | CAWRENRGGADTQYF
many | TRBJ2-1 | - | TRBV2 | TGTGCCAGCAGTGAAGCTTGGCGCCCCAACCGGGATGAGCAGTTCTTC | CASSEAWRPNRDEQFF
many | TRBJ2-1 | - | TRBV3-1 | TGTGCCAGCAGCCAAGATCTTGGTTTCAATGAGCAGTTCTTC | CASSQDLGFNEQFF
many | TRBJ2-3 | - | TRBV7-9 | TGTGCCAGCAGGTTCGGAGAGGATACGCAGTATTTT | CASRFGEDTQYF
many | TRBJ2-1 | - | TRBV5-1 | TGCGCCAGCAGCTTGACAGGGCGCAATGAGCAGTTCTTC | CASSLTGRNEQFF
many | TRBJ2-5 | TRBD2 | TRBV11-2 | TGTGCCAGCAGCCCCAGACGACTAGCGGGTCTAGAGACCCAGTACTTC | CASSPRRLAGLETQYF
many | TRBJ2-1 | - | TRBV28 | TGTGCCAGCAGTACGGACGGTTACAATGAGCAGTTCTTC | CASSTDGYNEQFF
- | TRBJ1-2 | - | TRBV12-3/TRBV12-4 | TGTGCCAGCAGTCACGGGCTTTCCGTTGGCTACACCTTC | CASSHGLSVGYTF
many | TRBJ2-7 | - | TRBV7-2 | TGTGCCAGCAGCATAATGGAGTTAGGCTACGAGCAGTACTTC | CASSIMELGYEQYF
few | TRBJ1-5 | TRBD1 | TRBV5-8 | TGTGCCAGCAGCTTCTCCCGGACAGGGGGCACTAGCAATCAGCCCCAGCATTTT | CASSFSRTGGTSNQPQHF
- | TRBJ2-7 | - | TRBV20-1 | TGCAGTGCTGATACAGGGTCCCTCTACGAGCAGTACTTC | CSADTGSLYEQYF
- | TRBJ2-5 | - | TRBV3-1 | TGTGCCAGCAGTCCGGACTCTCTTAGGACCCAGTACTTC | CASSPDSLRTQYF
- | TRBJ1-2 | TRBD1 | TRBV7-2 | TGTGCCAGCAGCTTAGGGGGACAGGGCCTAGCTAACTATGGCTACACCTTC | CASSLGGQGLANYGYTF
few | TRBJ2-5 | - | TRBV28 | TGTGCCAGCAGCCCAACGACCCGGGGAAACCAAGAGACCCAGTACTTC | CASSPTTRGNQETQYF
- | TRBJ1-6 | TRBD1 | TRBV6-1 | TGTGCCAGCAGCCTGGGACAGGGGGTTCTAACCCTCCACTTT | CASSLGQGVLTLHF
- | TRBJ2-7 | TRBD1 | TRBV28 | TGTGCCAGCAGTTTACCAGCCGCAGGGGGCGTCGAGCAGTACTTC | CASSLPAAGGVEQYF
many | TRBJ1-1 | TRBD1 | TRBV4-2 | TGTGCCAGCAGTCGGGACAGCAAAAACACTGAAGCTTTCTTT | CASSRDSKNTEAFF
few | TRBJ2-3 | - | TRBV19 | TGTGCCAGTAGTATAACGGCAGGTTTTGGTGGTACGCAGTATTTT | CASSITAGFGGTQYF
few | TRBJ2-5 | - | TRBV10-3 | TGTGCCATCAGTGGGGGGCGGGAGACCCAGTACTTC | CAISGGRETQYF
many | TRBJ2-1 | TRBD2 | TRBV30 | TGTGCCTGGAGTGTAGCGGGAAGAACCTACAATGAGCAGTTCTTC | CAWSVAGRTYNEQFF